In its sample, the clone carrying this T cell receptor beta chain was seen once. These data originate in a study of blood T cell repertoires in COVID-19. About the study: The origin of the acute and convalescent COVID-19 samples was the United States, Italy and Spain. Sources were T cells, B-cell-depleted T cells, or PBMCs; the material itself was cDNA or gDNA.

The CDR3 has 13 residues. CDR1 MGHDK and CDR2 SYGVNS come from the germline V gene. V was clipped by 5 bases and J by 3 bases, with 11 bases between them. Enrollment of patients from Seattle took place during active infection, with longitudinal follow-up. As processed by the authors: The assay estimated nucleated cells by amplifying reference gene primers. Sequencing used immunoSEQ multiplex PCR; TCRdb keeps in-frame clones, though not all of them. For V, J and clone size, that table is used; D and trimming come from the DNA. The sample has 250,000 to 350,000 clones; roughly 90% are singletons. This clonotype was obtained from a woman in her twenties or thirties with COVID-19, enrolled during active disease. The sequencing sample was made of peripheral blood. This rearrangement joins TRBV25-1 to TRBJ2-7, with a possible D match to TRBD2 (6 bases). This CDR3 is CASSLSGDYEQYF. The CDR3 DNA reads TGTGCCAGCAGTCTTTCGGGGGACTACGAGCAGTACTTC.